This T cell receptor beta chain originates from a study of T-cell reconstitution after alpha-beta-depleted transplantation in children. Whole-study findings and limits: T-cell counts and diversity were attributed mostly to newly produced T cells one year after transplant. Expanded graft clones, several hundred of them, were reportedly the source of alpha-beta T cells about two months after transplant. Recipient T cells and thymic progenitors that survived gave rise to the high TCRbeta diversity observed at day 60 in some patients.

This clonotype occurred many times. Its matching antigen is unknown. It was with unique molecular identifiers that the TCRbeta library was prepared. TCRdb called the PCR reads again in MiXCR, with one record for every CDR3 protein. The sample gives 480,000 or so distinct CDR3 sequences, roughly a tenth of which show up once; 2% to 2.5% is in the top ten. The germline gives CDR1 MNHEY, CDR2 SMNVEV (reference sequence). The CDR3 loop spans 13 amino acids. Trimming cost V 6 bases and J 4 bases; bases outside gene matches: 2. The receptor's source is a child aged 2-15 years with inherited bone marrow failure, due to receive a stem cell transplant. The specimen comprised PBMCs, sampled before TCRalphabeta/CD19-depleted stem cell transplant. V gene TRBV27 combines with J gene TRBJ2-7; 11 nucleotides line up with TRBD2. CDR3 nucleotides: TGTGCCAGCAGACTAGCGGGAGAATACGAGCAGTACTTC. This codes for CASRLAGEYEQYF.